The clone carrying this T cell receptor (beta chain) was counted a few times. These data originate in a study of blood T cells in healthy people across ages. Then a second PCR, running roughly 7 to 11 cycles, was carried out with a sample-barcoded 5' primer and a J-beta primer mix. Each CDR3 protein gets one entry after TCRdb re-called the 5' RACE reads with MiXCR. The table has 750,000 or so distinct CDR3 sequences, roughly 25% seen once. The CDR3 extends over 15 amino acids. V lost 4 bases to trimming and J lost 1 base, with 10 bases between them. The germline V gene encodes CDR1 LGHNA and CDR2 YSLEER. These data also formed part of another study, on T cells of mothers and their children. That investigation notes: In this cohort, donors were a few healthy Caucasian mothers plus their six children.

The V call is TRBV4-3, the J call TRBJ2-2; tentative D call: TRBD1 (6 bases). Sequencing used blood. The receptor's source is a boy younger than 18 in good health. For the CDR3, the DNA is TGCGCCAGCAGCCGACAGGCCCAGAACACCGGGGAGCTGTTTTTT. Encoded protein: CASSRQAQNTGELFF.